The TCR beta chain described here comes from a study of shared clonotypes between healthy human individuals. Background on the study: The study used three CD4 naive, three CD4 memory, two CD8 naive and one CD8 memory plate per donor. Findings and limits, study-wide: Represented diversity, genetic and exposure-history alike, was limited by few donors. Rarefaction revealed incomplete sorted-subset sequencing despite large depth. Non-shared clonotypes had lower generation probabilities than those shared by all four donors.

Measured with immunoSEQ multiplex PCR; TCRdb has only the in-frame clones, and not every one. Found here are millions of clones, approximately 94% of them singletons; the top ten hold 0.85% to 1.3%. Positively selected for CCR7, the CD45RO-negative cells used as naive CD8 cells excluded terminally differentiated effector memory CD45RA+ cells. Note on this clone: The antigen is not known.

Trimming shortened V by 5 bases and J by 10 bases, and 15 bases separated the two germline ends. The germline gives CDR1 LNHDA, CDR2 SQIVND (reference sequence). The CDR3 is made up of 13 amino acids. Sequencing was carried out using naive CD8+ T cells sorted from blood. The gene calls are TRBV19 and TRBJ2-1; D is uncertain. The receptor's source is a man in his late teens or twenties in good health. The DNA of the CDR3 is TGTGCCAGTAGTCTGGTCGCGATGCTGGAGCAGTTCTTC. It translates to CASSLVAMLEQFF. Full variable domain (remainder filled in from reference TRBV19 and TRBJ2-1): DGGITQSPKYLFRKEGQNVTLSCEQNLNHDAMYWYRQDPGQGLRLIYYSQIVNDFQKGDIAEGYSVSREKKESFPLTVTSAQKNPTAFYLCASSLVAMLEQFFGPGTRLTVL.